A selection of T cell receptor beta chains follows, all from one sample in a study of response to subunit inactivated influenza vaccine. TCRdb reprocessed the RT-PCR reads with MiXCR, giving one entry per CDR3 protein. The sample lists about 520,000 distinct CDR3 sequences, roughly 23% occurring once. The sequences come from CD4+ T cells sorted from PBMCs, collected 4 to 6 days after vaccination. These receptors originate from a man in his forties or fifties who received an inactivated influenza vaccine. Both conserved end residues are part of each CDR3. D genes are given only for firm matches. Expanded clones get a size class; other rows say once, few or many, or leave the size out.

j_call d_call v_call clone_size cdr3_aa cdr3_nt
TRBJ2-2 TRBD2 TRBV7-7 . CASSPGLASGELFF TGTGCTAGCAGCCCGGGACTAGCCAGCGGGGAGCTGTTTTTT
TRBJ2-3 . TRBV20-1 . CSARGGPGDTQYF TGCAGTGCTAGAGGGGGACCGGGAGATACGCAGTATTTT
TRBJ2-1 . TRBV7-9 . CASSLQGDSYNEQFF TGTGCCAGCAGCTTACAGGGAGACTCCTACAATGAGCAGTTCTTC
TRBJ2-5 . TRBV7-2 few CASSASLTGNQETQYF TGTGCCAGCAGCGCCTCACTTACAGGCAACCAAGAGACCCAGTACTTC
TRBJ2-5 TRBD1 TRBV5-5 . CASSQDRALETQYF TGTGCCAGCAGCCAGGACAGGGCATTGGAGACCCAGTACTTC
TRBJ2-7 TRBD2 TRBV20-1 few CSAPLAGGYYEQYF TGCAGTGCGCCACTAGCGGGGGGTTACTACGAGCAGTACTTC
TRBJ2-2 TRBD1 TRBV19 once CARRIGQGRTGELFF TGTGCCAGGAGGATCGGACAGGGGAGGACCGGGGAGCTGTTTTTT
TRBJ2-7 . TRBV7-9 . CASSPHGGDLSYEQYF TGTGCCAGCAGCCCCCACGGAGGAGACCTCTCCTACGAGCAGTACTTC
TRBJ1-6 . TRBV3-1 many CASSQEGSPLHF TGTGCCAGCAGCCAAGAAGGATCACCCCTCCACTTT
TRBJ2-5 TRBD2 TRBV4-1 . CASSQSNSGGRAETQYF TGCGCCAGCAGCCAATCAAACAGCGGGGGGAGGGCAGAGACCCAGTACTTC
TRBJ1-2 TRBD1 TRBV29-1 . CSVVRTGGGYGYTF TGCAGCGTTGTGCGGACAGGGGGAGGCTATGGCTACACCTTC
TRBJ2-7 . TRBV9 . CASSGGLAGEQYF TGTGCCAGCAGCGGAGGACTGGCGGGAGAGCAGTACTTC
TRBJ2-1 TRBD2 TRBV29-1 . CSVRASGSTYNEQFF TGCAGCGTTCGGGCTAGCGGGAGTACCTACAATGAGCAGTTCTTC
TRBJ1-5 . TRBV5-1 . CASSWASNQPQHF TGCGCCAGCAGCTGGGCAAGCAATCAGCCCCAGCATTTT
TRBJ2-3 TRBD2 TRBV7-2 . CASSLRVAGDGADTQYF TGTGCCAGCAGCTTACGAGTAGCGGGAGATGGGGCAGATACGCAGTATTTT
TRBJ2-1 TRBD1 TRBV10-3 . CAISATGGAKSNEQFF TGTGCCATCAGCGCAACAGGGGGCGCGAAATCCAATGAGCAGTTCTTC